A single sample gave rise to the 20 T cell receptor beta chains below, sequenced in a study of blood T cell repertoires in COVID-19. The method was immunoSEQ multiplex PCR; TCRdb's version includes in-frame clones alone and lacks a portion of them. The sample lists about 160,000 clones; 79% were seen once. Sequenced input: peripheral blood. The receptors were sampled from a woman aged 55 to 70 with COVID-19, enrolled during active disease.

The V and J genes are TRBV5-5 and TRBJ2-3; perhaps TRBD2 as D (6 bases). The V end was cut by 4 bases, the J end by 0 bases, with 24 bases between. The CDR3 is 19 residues long. CDR1 and CDR2 from the germline V gene are SGHKS and YYEKEE (reference sequence). CDR3 DNA sequence: TGTGCCAGCAGCCCTCGGGACGGCGGCGGCCGGGGGAGCACAGATACGCAGTATTTT. It is translated as CASSPRDGGGRGSTDTQYF.

This chain connects TRBV5-6 to TRBJ1-2; maybe TRBD1 (6 bases). This CDR3 contains 16 residues. Germline V CDR1 and CDR2: SGHDT, YYEEEE. Between the trimmed V and J ends, which lost 0 bases and 3 bases, there was a span of 15 bases. The chain's CDR3 is CASSLEQGRAYYGYTF. The CDR3 nucleotides are TGTGCCAGCAGCTTGGAACAGGGTAGAGCATACTATGGCTACACCTTC.

As concerns this clone: Within the sample, other DNA sequences also encode this same CDR3. V is TRBV18 and J is TRBJ2-5, with D uncertain. V was trimmed by 6 bases and J by 2 bases, leaving 13 bases between them. Germline values: CDR1 KGHSH, CDR2 LQKENI. The CDR3 totals 14 residues. As DNA, the CDR3 is TGTGCCAGCTCTCCGCCGGGTCGACAAGAGACCCAGTACTTC. This translates into CASSPPGRQETQYF. The full variable domain, rest sourced from reference TRBV18 and TRBJ2-5, is NAGVMQNPRHLVRRRGQEARLRCSPMKGHSHVYWYRQLPEEGLKFMVYLQKENIIDESGMPKERFSAEFPKEGPSILRIQQVVRGDSAAYFCASSPPGRQETQYFGPGTRLLVL.

The chain is built from TRBV7-9 and TRBJ2-4; 7 bases match TRBD2. Trimming at V came to 5 bases and at J to 0 bases, leaving 7 bases not matched to a gene. CDR3 size: 16 residues. Germline CDR1 is SEHNR and CDR2 is FQNEAQ (reference sequence). The CDR3 sequence is CASSGRVGTAKNIQYF. The CDR3 DNA follows: TGTGCCAGCAGCGGGAGGGTCGGGACAGCCAAAAACATTCAGTACTTC.

This chain connects TRBV28 to TRBJ1-2; no definite D call. V shed 7 bases and J shed 5 bases, with 11 bases lying between them. Per the germline V gene, CDR1 is MDHEN and CDR2 is SYDVKM. The CDR3 loop spans 12 amino acids. CDR3 sequence (DNA): TGTGCCAGCAAGATGAACTTTTATGGCTACACCTTC. Translation gives CASKMNFYGYTF.

To note about this clone: One end of the junction is discordant with germline, which a read error may explain. The chain uses TRBV5-1 and TRBJ2-7, with TRBD2 identical over 8 bases. CDR3 length: 15 amino acids. Germline V gene sequence: CDR1 SGHRS, CDR2 YFSETQ. CDR3 DNA: TGCGCCAGCACCTTGCGGGGGGCTGCTACCTACGAGCAGTACTTC. It specifies CASTLRGAATYEQYF.

A few counts support this clone. The V gene is TRBV5-4, the J gene TRBJ1-1, with D uncertain. The CDR3 has 12 amino acids. Germline CDR1 reads SGHNT; CDR2 reads YYREEE (reference sequence). Trimming cost V 5 bases and J 5 bases, with 10 bases left between them. The CDR3: CASSNPGTEAFF. The CDR3 DNA follows: TGTGCCAGCAGTAACCCGGGAACTGAAGCTTTCTTT.

The chain recombines TRBV6-5 with TRBJ1-5; 7 bases are a match to TRBD1. The junction had 7 bases not matched to a gene; V was cut back by 5 bases and J by 3 bases. This CDR3 has 15 amino acids. Per germline, CDR1 MNHEY and CDR2 SVGAGI. This CDR3 is CASSPYTGDNQPQHF. The DNA of the CDR3 is TGTGCCAGCAGTCCATATACAGGGGACAATCAGCCCCAGCATTTT.

This clone was picked up many times. The chain uses TRBV5-1 and TRBJ2-7; 8 positions agree with TRBD2. Per germline, CDR1 SGHRS and CDR2 YFSETQ. The J segment lost 5 bases and the V segment lost 4 bases, leaving 14 bases of the junction unmatched. The CDR3 contains 16 residues. CDR3 bases: TGCGCCAGCAGCGCAGGAATAGCGGGAACCCCCCACGAGCAGTACTTC. Translation: CASSAGIAGTPHEQYF.

This sequence joins TRBV27 and TRBJ2-7, with TRBD1 matching over 7 bases. V shed 4 bases and J 7 bases; nucleotides not matched to a gene: 10. There are 14 residues in the CDR3. CDR1 MNHEY and CDR2 SMNVEV come from the germline V gene (reference sequence). CDR3 in amino acids: CASSSRDRPAEQYF. CDR3 nucleotide sequence: TGTGCCAGCAGTTCCCGGGACAGACCTGCGGAGCAGTACTTC.

CDR3 loop: CSARQGNQETQYF. The CDR3 DNA sequence: TGCAGCGCTCGACAGGGGAACCAAGAGACCCAGTACTTC. The chain carries TRBV29-1 and TRBJ2-5; 8 bases match TRBD1. The CDR3 extends over 13 amino acids. V lost 7 bases and J lost 0; bases outside the gene matches: 4. The germline gives CDR1 SQVTM, CDR2 ANQGSEA.

This clone was recorded once. The rearrangement uses TRBV5-1 and TRBJ2-1, with TRBD1 as a possible D gene (5 bases). This CDR3 is 16 amino acids long. CDR1 and CDR2 (germline): SGHRS, YFSETQ. V was shortened by 4 bases and J by 5 bases, with 19 bases between the two germline ends. Here the CDR3 DNA reads TGCGCCAGCAGCCCAGGTGGTAGGGGCTGGCACAATGAGCAGTTCTTC. Translation gives CASSPGGRGWHNEQFF.

This clone was seen only once. The chain employs TRBV25-1 and TRBJ1-2, with 8 bases matching TRBD1. Germline CDR1 reads MGHDK; CDR2 reads SYGVNS. Trimming took 8 bases from V and 8 from J; bases not matched to a gene: 7. The CDR3 length is 12 residues. CDR3 region: CASEGTGLGYTF. The CDR3, as DNA: TGTGCCAGCGAGGGGACAGGCCTGGGCTACACCTTC.

This clone was counted only a few times. The gene calls are TRBV5-6 and TRBJ2-7, with a possible D match to TRBD1 (5 bases). Germline V gives CDR1 SGHDT, CDR2 YYEEEE. The CDR3 covers 15 residues. The V end was cut by 3 bases, the J end by 1 base, with 14 bases between. Here the CDR3 DNA reads TGTGCCAGCAGCTGGGGCTTGCGCGGATCCTACGAGCAGTACGTC. Protein sequence: CASSWGLRGSYEQYV.

The V call is TRBV5-6, the J call TRBJ2-3, with unresolved D. Deletions cut 0 bases from V and 1 base from J, with 6 bases between. Germline V gives CDR1 SGHDT, CDR2 YYEEEE. This CDR3 has 14 amino acids. CDR3 amino acids: CASSLGRRTDTQYF. CDR3 DNA sequence: TGTGCCAGCAGCTTGGGCAGGCGCACAGATACGCAGTATTTT. The full variable domain, with the rest looked up from reference TRBV5-6 and TRBJ2-3, is DAGVTQSPTHLIKTRGQQVTLRCSPKSGHDTVSWYQQALGQGPQFIFQYYEEEERQRGNFPDRFSGHQFPNYSSELNVNALLLGDSALYLCASSLGRRTDTQYFGPGTRLTVL.

This rearrangement joins TRBV9 to TRBJ2-6, with TRBD2 as a possible D gene (6 bases). The germline gives CDR1 SGDLS, CDR2 YYNGEE. V lost 8 bases to trimming and J lost 4 bases, with 10 bases between them. The CDR3 is 13 residues long. The CDR3 coding sequence is TGTGCCAGTCGGGGGAGCGGGGCCAACGTCCTGACTTTC. It is translated as CASRGSGANVLTF. Full variable domain (outside the CDR3, taken from reference TRBV9 and TRBJ2-6): DSGVTQTPKHLITATGQRVTLRCSPRSGDLSVYWYQQSLDQGLQFLIQYYNGEERAKGNILERFSAQQFPDLHSELNLSSLELGDSALYFCASRGSGANVLTFGAGSRLTVL.

This clone is a singleton in its sample. The chain employs TRBV27 and TRBJ2-2, with 10 bases that match TRBD1. V was clipped by 1 base and J by 5 bases; unmatched bases: 13. Germline assignment: CDR1 MNHEY and CDR2 SMNVEV (reference sequence). The CDR3 sequence is 19 residues long. The CDR3 DNA reads TGTGCCAGCAGTTTATTTAGGGGGGACAGGGGAGGAAAAACCGGGGAGCTGTTTTTT. It is translated as CASSLFRGDRGGKTGELFF.

The genes are TRBV28 and TRBJ2-3; tentatively, D is TRBD1 (5 bases). Germline-derived CDR1 and CDR2 are MDHEN and SYDVKM. The CDR3 has 15 amino acids. Trimming cost V 6 bases and J 4 bases, with 17 bases left between them. For the CDR3, the DNA is TGTGCCAGCAGGCCCCCCGACAGTAGCCCAGATACGCAGTATTTT. Translation: CASRPPDSSPDTQYF. Supplemented by reference TRBV28 and TRBJ2-3, the full variable domain reads DVKVTQSSRYLVKRTGEKVFLECVQDMDHENMFWYRQDPGLGLRLIYFSYDVKMKEKGDIPEGYSVSREKKERFSLILESASTNQTSMYLCASRPPDSSPDTQYFGPGTRLTVL.

The rearrangement joins TRBV7-2 to TRBJ2-1; 10 positions match TRBD2. This CDR3 has 15 amino acids. J was trimmed by 6 bases and V by 2 bases; bases with no gene match: 4. CDR1 is SGHTA and CDR2 is FQGNSA in the germline V gene. The CDR3, as DNA: TGTGCCAGCAGCTTATTCCTAGCGGGAGTCAATGAGCAGTTCTTC. Protein product: CASSLFLAGVNEQFF. Full variable domain (remainder filled in from reference TRBV7-2 and TRBJ2-1): GAGVSQSPSNKVTEKGKDVELRCDPISGHTALYWYRQSLGQGLEFLIYFQGNSAPDKSGLPSDRFSAERTGGSVSTLTIQRTQQEDSAVYLCASSLFLAGVNEQFFGPGTRLTVL.

This chain links TRBV5-1 with TRBJ1-2; TRBD1 matches at 7 bases. V was clipped by 4 bases and J by 4 bases; unmatched bases: 13. The CDR3 sequence is 16 residues long. Per the germline V gene, CDR1 is SGHRS and CDR2 is YFSETQ. Here the CDR3 reads CASSPPGQEELYGYTF. CDR3 bases: TGCGCCAGCAGCCCTCCCGGACAGGAGGAACTCTATGGCTACACCTTC.